Detailed here is one T cell receptor (beta chain). Its antigen is still unknown. The data were taken from a study of cytomegalovirus exposure and HLA in healthy donors. Study in general: The Caucasian-associated ancestry cluster held roughly 78% of over 350 genotyped donors.

PCR primers comprised 60 Vbeta and 13 Jbeta primers. Method: immunoSEQ multiplex PCR; TCRdb's copy keeps in-frame clones and lacks some. The table lists around 95,000 clones, around 83% of them singletons, with 3% to 4.5% in the top ten. General observations from the study: After further analysis at a later stage, 17,000 or so TCR beta sequences were associated with HLA alleles at 0.05 false discovery rate.

V lost 0 bases and J 2 bases, leaving 9 bases between the germline ends. CDR1 and CDR2 from the germline V gene are SGHRS and YFSETQ. The CDR3 loop spans 15 amino acids. Sequenced sample: PBMCs. The rearrangement links TRBV5-1 to TRBJ2-1, with D possibly TRBD1 on 6 matching bases. The TCR sequence derives from a female donor in good health and CMV-seropositive. This chain's CDR3 is CASSLGTATYNEQFF. CDR3 in DNA: TGCGCCAGCAGCTTGGGGACAGCTACCTACAATGAGCAGTTCTTC.